Following are 19 T cell receptor beta chains from one sample sequenced in a study of T cell responses to AZD1222 COVID-19 vaccine. Some clones are missing from TCRdb's copy, which holds only in-frame ones; the method was immunoSEQ multiplex PCR. The repertoire includes around 99,000 clones, around 90% of them detected once, and around 13% sits in the top ten. This specimen consisted of peripheral blood, obtained on day 0 of MenACWY control vaccination. These TCRs come from an adult in good health.

V gene TRBV20-1 combines with J gene TRBJ2-7; D is uncertain. The CDR3 consists of 11 residues. V lost 1 base and J 6 bases, leaving 7 bases between the germline ends. From germline, CDR1 is DFQATT and CDR2 SNEGSKA (reference sequence). This CDR3 reads CSARAGGEQYF. CDR3 in DNA: TGCAGTGCTAGAGCCGGTGGCGAGCAGTACTTC.

V gene TRBV5-1 combines with J gene TRBJ1-2; a weak D match, TRBD1 (5 bases). The CDR3 is 13 amino acids. The germline CDR1 and CDR2 sequences are SGHRS and YFSETQ. Trimming shortened V by 0 bases and J by 8 bases, and 11 bases separated the two germline ends. In nucleotides, the CDR3 is TGCGCCAGCAGCTTGGAAGGGGCGTGGGGCTACACCTTC. This sequence encodes CASSLEGAWGYTF.

This clone was counted between two and nine times. The rearrangement links TRBV7-3 to TRBJ2-7; no clear D gene. V was clipped by 5 bases and J by 6 bases, with 14 bases between them. The CDR3 has 13 amino acids. Germline-derived CDR1 and CDR2 are SGHTA and FQGTGA. CDR3 coding DNA: TGTGCCAGCAGCACGGGTCCCGCACGCGAGCAGTACTTC. Its translation: CASSTGPAREQYF.

The CDR3 loop is CASSFFIRGTLNTEAFF. CDR3 sequence (DNA): TGTGCCAGTAGTTTCTTTATTCGAGGGACATTGAACACTGAAGCTTTCTTT. The chain employs TRBV19 and TRBJ1-1, with D possibly TRBD1 on 6 matching bases. CDR1 and CDR2 (germline): LNHDA, SQIVND (reference sequence). Trimming stripped 5 bases from V and 0 bases from J, with 19 bases between. The CDR3 contains 17 residues.

The chain links TRBV7-9 to TRBJ1-4, with a possible D match to TRBD1 (6 bases). V lost 8 bases and J 3 bases, leaving 13 bases between the germline ends. Germline V gene data show CDR1 as SEHNR and CDR2 as FQNEAQ (reference sequence). This CDR3 spans 14 amino acids. CDR3 region: CASSNRAANEKLFF. CDR3 bases: TGTGCCAGCTCCAACAGGGCCGCTAATGAAAAACTGTTTTTT.

V and J are TRBV14 and TRBJ2-7; D may be TRBD2 (5 bases). Germline V CDR1 and CDR2: SGHDN, FVKESK. Trimming took off 1 base at V and 3 bases at J, with 13 bases between the two ends. The CDR3 contains 15 residues. The CDR3 protein is CASSQVGEYDYEQYF. CDR3 in DNA: TGTGCCAGCAGCCAAGTTGGGGAGTACGACTACGAGCAGTACTTC. Full variable domain (outside the CDR3, taken from reference TRBV14 and TRBJ2-7): EAGVTQFPSHSVIEKGQTVTLRCDPISGHDNLYWYRRVMGKEIKFLLHFVKESKQDESGMPNNRFLAERTGGTYSTLKVQPAELEDSGVYFCASSQVGEYDYEQYFGPGTRLTVT.

This clone is termed medium-sized (0.01 to 0.1%). The J gene is TRBJ2-2, the V gene TRBV5-4; 8 nucleotides match TRBD2. The CDR3 consists of 15 residues. Germline lookup yields CDR1 SGHNT and CDR2 YYREEE (reference sequence). V dropped 0 bases and J dropped 6; count of bases not matched to a gene: 4. The CDR3 DNA is TGTGCCAGCAGCTTGGACTTGCGGGAGGCCGGGGAGCTGTTTTTT. It specifies CASSLDLREAGELFF.

The chain combines TRBV5-4 with TRBJ1-2; D unresolved. V was shortened by 6 bases and J by 6 bases, with 18 bases between the two germline ends. Germline CDR1 is SGHNT and CDR2 is YYREEE (reference sequence). The CDR3 has 14 residues. The CDR3 DNA reads TGTGCCAGCACCCAAGGAAGCCCCACTAATGGCTACACCTTC. Protein product: CASTQGSPTNGYTF.

The V and J genes are TRBV19 and TRBJ2-3, with D maybe TRBD1 (6 bases). Trimming left V 3 bases short and J 5 bases short, with 21 bases between. CDR1 and CDR2 from the germline V gene are LNHDA and SQIVND (reference sequence). This CDR3 comprises 17 residues. The CDR3 nucleotides read TGTGCCAGTAGTATCATGCCTGGACAGCAAAAAATAGATACGCAGTATTTT. This gives the protein CASSIMPGQQKIDTQYF.

This chain uses TRBV4-3 with TRBJ2-5, with D maybe TRBD1 (5 bases). The CDR3 spans 15 residues. V was pared by 2 bases and J by 5 bases, with 15 bases between. Germline assignment: CDR1 LGHNA and CDR2 YSLEER. CDR3 coding DNA: TGCGCCAGCAGCCAACAAACAGGAGTATCGGAGACCCAGTACTTC. It yields the protein CASSQQTGVSETQYF.

This rearrangement joins TRBV28 to TRBJ1-2, with D hard to call. Looked up from germline, CDR1 is MDHEN and CDR2 is SYDVKM. Trimming took 8 bases from V and 3 from J, leaving 13 bases between them. The CDR3 sequence is 13 residues long. The CDR3 loop reads CASAQEVDYGYTF. CDR3 in DNA: TGTGCCAGCGCTCAAGAAGTGGACTATGGCTACACCTTC.

The chain links TRBV5-4 to TRBJ2-7, with unresolved D. The CDR3 loop spans 13 amino acids. Germline-derived CDR1 and CDR2 are SGHNT and YYREEE (reference sequence). V lost 0 bases and J 0 bases, leaving 4 bases between the germline ends. CDR3 in DNA: TGTGCCAGCAGCTTGGATGCCTCCTACGAGCAGTACTTC. Residues: CASSLDASYEQYF. Full variable domain (rest looked up from reference TRBV5-4 and TRBJ2-7): ETGVTQSPTHLIKTRGQQVTLRCSSQSGHNTVSWYQQALGQGPQFIFQYYREEENGRGNFPPRFSGLQFPNYSSELNVNALELDDSALYLCASSLDASYEQYFGPGTRLTVT.

This chain uses TRBV5-8 with TRBJ2-3; D might be TRBD1 (5 bases). CDR1 is SGHTS and CDR2 is YDEGEE in the germline V gene. V lost 2 bases and J lost 4, with 17 bases in between. The CDR3 covers 16 residues. The CDR3 DNA is TGTGCCAGCAGCTTAGGCGACCAGGGCCCAGCAGATACGCAGTATTTT. Its translation is CASSLGDQGPADTQYF.

The chain employs TRBV6-5 and TRBJ1-1; D call uncertain. Germline assignment: CDR1 MNHEY and CDR2 SVGAGI. This CDR3 has 10 amino acids. The V and J ends lost 8 bases and 4 bases respectively, with 5 bases between them. CDR3 protein: CASGVTEAFF. The DNA of the CDR3 is TGTGCCAGCGGGGTCACTGAAGCTTTCTTT.

This clone appeared once. The chain recombines TRBV7-2 with TRBJ2-3, with 8 bases fitting TRBD1. The CDR3 is 16 amino acids. J was trimmed by 3 bases and V by 5 bases; bases with no gene match: 10. Germline V gene data show CDR1 as SGHTA and CDR2 as FQGNSA. The CDR3 sequence: CASSASGRGRTDTQYF. Here the CDR3 DNA reads TGTGCCAGCAGCGCTAGTGGCAGGGGGCGGACAGATACGCAGTATTTT.

The chain links TRBV4-3 to TRBJ2-5; no firm D call. Per the germline V gene, CDR1 is LGHNA and CDR2 is YSLEER. The CDR3 has 15 residues. The V end was cut by 4 bases, the J end by 4 bases, with 16 bases between. The DNA for the CDR3 is TGCGCCAGCAGCCGAACGCCTGTGGGCCCAGAGACCCAGTACTTC. It encodes CASSRTPVGPETQYF.

V and J are TRBV28 and TRBJ2-3; 8 nucleotides agree with TRBD2. The germline V gene encodes CDR1 MDHEN and CDR2 SYDVKM. Losses at the gene ends were 5 bases for V and 8 bases for J; bases not matched to a gene: 9. The CDR3 totals 14 residues. The CDR3 DNA follows: TGTGCCAGCAGTCCAGCGGGAGTATCGGCTACGCAGTATTTT. Translated, it gives CASSPAGVSATQYF.

The chain recombines TRBV12-3 or TRBV12-4 with TRBJ1-2, with 7 positions matching TRBD1. The CDR3 spans 13 residues. The trim removed 6 bases at V and 12 bases at J, leaving 13 bases unmatched. CDR3 nucleotide sequence: TGTGCCAGCAGCCCCCTCCCAGGGGGGGCCGACACCTTC. It yields the protein CASSPLPGGADTF.

V usage is TRBV7-6 and J usage is TRBJ1-1; no reliable D call. Germline V lookup: CDR1 SGHVS, CDR2 FNYEAQ. The length of the CDR3 is 15 residues. Trimming took 2 bases from V and 5 from J, leaving 15 bases between them. CDR3 region: CASSLNPRDGTEAFF. In nucleotides, the CDR3 is TGTGCCAGCAGCTTAAATCCGAGGGATGGGACTGAAGCTTTCTTT.